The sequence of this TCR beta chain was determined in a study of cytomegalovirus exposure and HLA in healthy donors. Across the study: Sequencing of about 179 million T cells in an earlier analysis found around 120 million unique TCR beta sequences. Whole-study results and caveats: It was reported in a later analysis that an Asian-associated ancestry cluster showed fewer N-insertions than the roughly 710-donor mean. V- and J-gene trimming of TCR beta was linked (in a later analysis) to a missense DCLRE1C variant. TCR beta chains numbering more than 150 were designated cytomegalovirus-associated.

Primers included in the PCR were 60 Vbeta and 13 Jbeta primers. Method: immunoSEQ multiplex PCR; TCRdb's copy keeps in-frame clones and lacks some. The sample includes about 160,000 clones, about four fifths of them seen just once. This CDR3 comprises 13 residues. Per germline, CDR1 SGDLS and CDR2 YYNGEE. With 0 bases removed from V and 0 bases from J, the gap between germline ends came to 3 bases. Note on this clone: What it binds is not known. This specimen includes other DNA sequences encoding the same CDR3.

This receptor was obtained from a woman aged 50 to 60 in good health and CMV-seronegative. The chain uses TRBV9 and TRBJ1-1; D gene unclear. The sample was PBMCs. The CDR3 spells CASSVAVNTEAFF. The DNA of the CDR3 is TGTGCCAGCAGCGTAGCAGTGAACACTGAAGCTTTCTTT.